This record concerns one TCR beta chain sequence. Its recognized antigen is unknown. Per-base qualities were not stored, and no clone one base away is much larger. The CDR3 covers 16 residues, taking in both the cysteine and the phenylalanine. The retained sequence is limited to the CDR3, 48 bases, with the frame set at the first base. The germline V gene sets CDR1 to SNHLY and CDR2 to FYNNEI. Trimming removed 0 bases from V and 6 bases from J; the gene matches leave 7 bases unexplained. At one collaborating source in Seattle, patients were enrolled during active infection and were followed longitudinally through the course of disease. Each collaborating institution followed its own protocols to collect whole blood in K2EDTA tubes. Collaborator samples were shipped for TCRbeta analysis as frozen whole blood, isolated PBMCs, or DNA extracted from either sample type. This sample was taken from a study of blood T cell repertoires in COVID-19 (dated by TCRdb to the early 2020s). With respect to the entire study: Samples covering the acute and convalescent phases of COVID-19 were provided by collaborators in the United States, Italy and Spain. The repertoires were released in a freely available public database meant as a resource for research on the immune response to SARS-CoV-2. A de-identified subject ID, COVID-19 status, age in years and sex were almost always included in the sample metadata. Where available, HLA class I and class II types were obtained from metadata supplied by the sample provider rather than from assay-based typing. The material from the prospective study consisted of cDNA or gDNA derived from T cells, B-cell-depleted T cells, or PBMCs. Subjects who had been exposed to COVID-19, were actively infected with it, or had recovered from it provided the deeply sampled blood TCRbeta repertoires that made up the dataset. Samples came from the ongoing ImmuneRACE study (first 160 participants) plus 1,254 subjects from 6 global collaborators. The research as a whole found: How much clinical and demographic metadata was included differed by source and by participant, and the metadata was provided uncurated.

TCRbeta CDR3 regions were amplified from genomic DNA by means of the immunoSEQ Assay, a bias-controlled multiplex PCR. As for the authors' bioinformatics: Within the assay, amplification of reference gene primers was used to estimate how many nucleated cells each sample contained. To quantify the absolute abundance of each unique TCRbeta CDR3 rearrangement, sequence reads were collapsed and filtered. Productive Simpson clonality was computed per sample as the square root of Simpson's diversity index over productive rearrangements. The source is immuneACCESS, and TCRdb retained only in-frame sequences with V and J called. Part of the clones is not carried over; for the studies checked, unresolved V genes explain less than half of this, and the remainder is unexplained. Clone size and the V and J calls come from that table; the DNA yielded D and trimming. The sample includes about 440,000 clones, with about 91% observed a single time. The ten largest clonotypes hold approximately 12% of the sample.

The sequence links TRBV2 to TRBJ2-4, and 8 junctional nucleotides match TRBD2. Sequencing used peripheral blood. This TCR was recovered from a woman aged 45-60 years with COVID-19, enrolled during active disease. The CDR3 is CASSEARGGQGNIQYF. The DNA reads TGTGCCAGCAGTGAAGCGCGCGGGGGGCAGGGAAACATTCAGTACTTC.